One and the same sample provided the 4 T cell receptor beta chains below, sequenced in a study of CD8 T cells in ankylosing spondylitis. Findings and limits, study-wide: Apparently characteristic of ankylosing spondylitis blood was a TCR beta motif (under ten highly homologous variants).

MiXCR was run by TCRdb on the 5' RACE reads, yielding one entry per CDR3 protein. The sample carries 500,000 or so distinct CDR3 sequences, approximately 5.3% recorded once. These receptors have no known antigen. The sequenced sample consisted of blood, either unsorted or a sorted T cell fraction (not recorded which). These receptors were obtained from a male donor with ankylosing spondylitis.

This clonotype was detected ten times or more. The chain employs TRBV7-9 and TRBJ1-1; unclear D gene. The CDR3 consists of 13 residues. V gave up 1 base and J gave up 4 bases, with 7 bases separating them. In germline, CDR1 is SEHNR, CDR2 FQNEAQ (reference sequence). CDR3: CASSLDTVTEAFF. The CDR3 nucleotides are TGTGCCAGCAGCTTAGATACAGTCACTGAAGCTTTCTTT.

This rearrangement joins TRBV5-1 to TRBJ2-7, with D perhaps matching TRBD1 (6 bases). The CDR3 is 15 amino acids. Trimming removed 4 bases at V and 1 base at J, with 15 bases between. Germline CDR1 reads SGHRS; CDR2 reads YFSETQ. The CDR3 region is CASSEYRDRSYEQYF. CDR3 bases: TGCGCCAGCAGCGAATACAGGGACCGATCCTACGAGCAGTACTTC.

This clonotype was counted ten times or more. The chain is built from TRBV7-2 and TRBJ2-7; D uncertain. V lost 5 bases, J lost 4 bases, and 9 bases lay in between. Germline-derived CDR1 and CDR2 are SGHTA and FQGNSA. The CDR3 has 12 amino acids. CDR3 sequence reads: CASSRLTYEQYF. The CDR3 DNA reads as TGTGCCAGCAGCCGCCTCACATACGAGCAGTACTTC.

This clonotype was recorded at least ten times. The V gene is TRBV10-3, the J gene TRBJ2-1; TRBD2 aligns across 10 bases. The CDR3 spans 14 residues. V lost 9 bases and J lost 6; bases outside the gene matches: 8. Germline V lookup: CDR1 ENHRY, CDR2 SYGVKD. CDR3 in DNA: TGTGCCATTTCTCCGAGACTAGCGGGCAATGAGCAGTTCTTC. Its translation: CAISPRLAGNEQFF.